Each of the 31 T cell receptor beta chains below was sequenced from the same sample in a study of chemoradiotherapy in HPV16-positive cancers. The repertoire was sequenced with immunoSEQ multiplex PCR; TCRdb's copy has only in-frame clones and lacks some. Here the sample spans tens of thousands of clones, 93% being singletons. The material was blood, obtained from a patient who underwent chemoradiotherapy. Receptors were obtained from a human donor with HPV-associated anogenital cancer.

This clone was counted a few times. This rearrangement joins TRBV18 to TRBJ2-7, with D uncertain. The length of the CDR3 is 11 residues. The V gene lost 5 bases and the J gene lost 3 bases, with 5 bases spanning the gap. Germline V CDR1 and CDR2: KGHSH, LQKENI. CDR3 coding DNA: TGTGCCAGCTCATGGGGCTACGAGCAGTACTTC. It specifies CASSWGYEQYF.

CDR3 coding DNA: TGTGCCAGCAGTTCTCAGGGGGCAGGTCACACTGAAGCTTTCTTT. It encodes CASSSQGAGHTEAFF. The rearrangement joins TRBV6-5 to TRBJ1-1, with 8 bases fitting TRBD1. The CDR3 is 15 amino acids. Per the germline V gene, CDR1 is MNHEY and CDR2 is SVGAGI. J gave up 3 bases and V 4 bases, and 7 bases lay outside the gene matches.

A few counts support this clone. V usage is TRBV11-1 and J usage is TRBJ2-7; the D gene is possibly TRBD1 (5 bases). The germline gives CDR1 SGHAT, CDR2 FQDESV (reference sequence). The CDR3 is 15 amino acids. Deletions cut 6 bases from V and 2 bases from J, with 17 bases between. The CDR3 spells CASSSHGAGPYEQYF. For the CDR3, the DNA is TGTGCCAGCAGTTCCCATGGGGCCGGGCCCTACGAGCAGTACTTC. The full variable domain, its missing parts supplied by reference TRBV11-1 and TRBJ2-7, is EAEVAQSPRYKITEKSQAVAFWCDPISGHATLYWYRQILGQGPELLVQFQDESVVDDSQLPKDRFSAERLKGVDSTLKIQPAELGDSAMYLCASSSHGAGPYEQYFGPGTRLTVT.

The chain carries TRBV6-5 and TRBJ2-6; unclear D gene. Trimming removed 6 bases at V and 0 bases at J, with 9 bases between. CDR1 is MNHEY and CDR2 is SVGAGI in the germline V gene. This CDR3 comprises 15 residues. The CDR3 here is CASRPISSGANVLTF. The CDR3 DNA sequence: TGTGCCAGCAGACCGATCAGCTCTGGGGCCAACGTCCTGACTTTC.

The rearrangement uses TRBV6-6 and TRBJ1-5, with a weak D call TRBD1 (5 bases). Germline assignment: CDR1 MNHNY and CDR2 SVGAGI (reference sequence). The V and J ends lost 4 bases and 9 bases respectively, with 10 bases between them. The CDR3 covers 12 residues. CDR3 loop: CASSSPGGPQHF. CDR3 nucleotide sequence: TGTGCCAGCAGTTCCCCGGGGGGGCCCCAGCATTTT.

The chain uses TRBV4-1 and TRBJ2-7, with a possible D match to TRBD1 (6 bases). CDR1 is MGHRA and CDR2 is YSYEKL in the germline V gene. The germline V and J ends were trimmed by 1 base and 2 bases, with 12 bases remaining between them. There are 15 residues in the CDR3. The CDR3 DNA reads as TGCGCCAGCAGCCAAGGAGGGGGATTTGCCTACGAGCAGTACTTC. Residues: CASSQGGGFAYEQYF.

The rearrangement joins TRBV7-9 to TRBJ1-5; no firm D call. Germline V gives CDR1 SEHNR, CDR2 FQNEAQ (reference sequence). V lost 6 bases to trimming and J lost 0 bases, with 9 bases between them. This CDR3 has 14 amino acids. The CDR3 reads CASRNSNSNQPQHF. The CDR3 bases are TGTGCCAGCAGGAATAGCAATAGCAATCAGCCCCAGCATTTT.

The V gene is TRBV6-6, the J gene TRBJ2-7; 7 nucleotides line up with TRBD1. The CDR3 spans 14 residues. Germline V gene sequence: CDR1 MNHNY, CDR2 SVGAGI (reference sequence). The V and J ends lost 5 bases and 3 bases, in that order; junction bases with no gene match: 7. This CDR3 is CASSQTGSHYEQYF. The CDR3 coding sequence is TGTGCCAGCAGTCAGACAGGGTCCCACTACGAGCAGTACTTC.

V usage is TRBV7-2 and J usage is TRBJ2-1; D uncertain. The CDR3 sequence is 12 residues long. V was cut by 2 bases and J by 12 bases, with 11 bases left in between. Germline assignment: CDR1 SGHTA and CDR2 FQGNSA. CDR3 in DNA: TGTGCCAGCAGCTTACCCGGTGGCGCGCAGTTCTTC. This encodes CASSLPGGAQFF.

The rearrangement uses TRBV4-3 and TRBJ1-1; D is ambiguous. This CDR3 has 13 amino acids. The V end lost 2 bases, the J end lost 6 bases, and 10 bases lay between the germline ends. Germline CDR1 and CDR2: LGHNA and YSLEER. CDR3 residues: CASSQYDGPEAFF. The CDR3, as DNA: TGCGCCAGCAGCCAATATGACGGCCCTGAAGCTTTCTTT.

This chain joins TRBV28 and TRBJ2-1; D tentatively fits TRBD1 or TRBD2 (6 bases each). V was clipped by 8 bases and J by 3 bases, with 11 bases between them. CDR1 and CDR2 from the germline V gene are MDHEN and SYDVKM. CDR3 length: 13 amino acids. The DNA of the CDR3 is TGTGCCAGCGCGGGACATCGCTACAATGAGCAGTTCTTC. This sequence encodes CASAGHRYNEQFF.

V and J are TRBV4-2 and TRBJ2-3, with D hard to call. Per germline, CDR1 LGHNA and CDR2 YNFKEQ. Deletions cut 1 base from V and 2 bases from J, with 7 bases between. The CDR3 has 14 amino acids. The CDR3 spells CASSQGRPTDTQYF. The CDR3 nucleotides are TGTGCCAGCAGCCAAGGCAGACCCACAGATACGCAGTATTTT.

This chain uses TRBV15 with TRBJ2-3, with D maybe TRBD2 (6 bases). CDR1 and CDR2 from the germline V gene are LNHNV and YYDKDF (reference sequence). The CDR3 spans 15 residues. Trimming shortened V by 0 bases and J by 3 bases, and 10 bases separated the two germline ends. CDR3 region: CATSRDPGGTDTQYF. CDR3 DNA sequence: TGTGCCACCAGCAGAGATCCTGGGGGGACAGATACGCAGTATTTT.

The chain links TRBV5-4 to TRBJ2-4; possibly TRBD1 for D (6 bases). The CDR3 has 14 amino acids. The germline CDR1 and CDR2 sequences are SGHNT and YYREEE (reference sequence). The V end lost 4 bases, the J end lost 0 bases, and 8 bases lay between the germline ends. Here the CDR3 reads CASSKQGAKNIQYF. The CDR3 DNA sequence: TGTGCCAGCAGCAAACAGGGAGCCAAAAACATTCAGTACTTC.

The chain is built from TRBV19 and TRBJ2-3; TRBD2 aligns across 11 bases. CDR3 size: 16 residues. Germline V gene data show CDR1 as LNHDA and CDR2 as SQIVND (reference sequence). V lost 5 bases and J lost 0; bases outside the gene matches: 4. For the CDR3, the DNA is TGTGCCAGTAGTGTCCTAGCGGGAGGAAGCACAGATACGCAGTATTTT. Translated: CASSVLAGGSTDTQYF. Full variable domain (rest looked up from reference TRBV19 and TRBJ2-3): DGGITQSPKYLFRKEGQNVTLSCEQNLNHDAMYWYRQDPGQGLRLIYYSQIVNDFQKGDIAEGYSVSREKKESFPLTVTSAQKNPTAFYLCASSVLAGGSTDTQYFGPGTRLTVL.

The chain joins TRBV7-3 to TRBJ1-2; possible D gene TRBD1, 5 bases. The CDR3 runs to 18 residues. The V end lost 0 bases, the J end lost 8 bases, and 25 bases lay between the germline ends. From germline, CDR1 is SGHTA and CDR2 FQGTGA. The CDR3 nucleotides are TGTGCCAGCAGCTTAACCCCGGGGCCGGGGAAGGGCTCGGGGGGCTACACCTTC. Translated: CASSLTPGPGKGSGGYTF.

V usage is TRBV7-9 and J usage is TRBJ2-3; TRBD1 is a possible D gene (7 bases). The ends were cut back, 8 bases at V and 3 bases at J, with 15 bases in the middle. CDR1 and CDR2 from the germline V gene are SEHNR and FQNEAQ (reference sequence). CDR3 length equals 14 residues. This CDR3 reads CASRLQGRTDTQYF. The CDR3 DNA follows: TGTGCCAGCCGCCTACAGGGGAGGACAGATACGCAGTATTTT.

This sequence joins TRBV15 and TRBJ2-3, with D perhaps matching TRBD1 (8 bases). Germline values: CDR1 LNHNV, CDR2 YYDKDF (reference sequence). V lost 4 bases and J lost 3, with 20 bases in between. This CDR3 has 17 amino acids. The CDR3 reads CATSKYQGAGETDTQYF. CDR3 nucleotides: TGTGCCACCAGCAAATACCAGGGGGCGGGGGAAACAGATACGCAGTATTTT.

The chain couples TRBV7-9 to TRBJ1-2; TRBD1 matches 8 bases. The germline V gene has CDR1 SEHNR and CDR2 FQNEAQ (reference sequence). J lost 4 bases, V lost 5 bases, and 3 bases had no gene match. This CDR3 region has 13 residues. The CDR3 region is CASSEGQGYGYTF. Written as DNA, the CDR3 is TGTGCCAGCAGCGAAGGACAGGGCTATGGCTACACCTTC.

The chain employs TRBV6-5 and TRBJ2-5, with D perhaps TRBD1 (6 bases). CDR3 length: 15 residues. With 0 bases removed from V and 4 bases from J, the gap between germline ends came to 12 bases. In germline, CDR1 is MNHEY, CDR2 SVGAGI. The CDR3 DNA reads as TGTGCCAGCAGTTACTCTTGGGCAGGGGCAGAGACCCAGTACTTC. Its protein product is CASSYSWAGAETQYF.

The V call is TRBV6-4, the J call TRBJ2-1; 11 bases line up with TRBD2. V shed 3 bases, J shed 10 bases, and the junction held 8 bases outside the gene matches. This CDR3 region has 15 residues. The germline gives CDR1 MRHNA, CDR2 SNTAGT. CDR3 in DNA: TGTGCCAGCAGTGAACTAGCGGGGGCCGGGAGGGAGCAGTTCTTC. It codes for CASSELAGAGREQFF.

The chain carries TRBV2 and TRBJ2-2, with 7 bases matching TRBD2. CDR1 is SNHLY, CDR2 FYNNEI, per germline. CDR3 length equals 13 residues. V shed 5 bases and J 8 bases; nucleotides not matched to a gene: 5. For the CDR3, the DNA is TGTGCCAGCAGTTTACTAGCGAGGGGGGAGCTGTTTTTT. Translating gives CASSLLARGELFF.

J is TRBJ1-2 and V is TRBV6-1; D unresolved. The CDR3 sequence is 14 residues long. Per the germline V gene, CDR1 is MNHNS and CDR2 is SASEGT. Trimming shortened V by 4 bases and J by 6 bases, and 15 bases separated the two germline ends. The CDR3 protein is CASSVQREKDGYTF. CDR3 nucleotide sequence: TGTGCCAGCAGTGTACAAAGGGAAAAGGATGGCTACACCTTC.

CDR3 nucleotide sequence: TGTGCCAGCAGCTTGGATCTTGGAAAGTTTGCCACTGAAGCTTTCTTT. It codes for CASSLDLGKFATEAFF. The rearrangement uses TRBV5-6 and TRBJ1-1; D unclear. The V gene lost 0 bases and the J gene lost 4 bases, with 16 bases spanning the gap. The CDR3 contains 16 residues. The germline gives CDR1 SGHDT, CDR2 YYEEEE.

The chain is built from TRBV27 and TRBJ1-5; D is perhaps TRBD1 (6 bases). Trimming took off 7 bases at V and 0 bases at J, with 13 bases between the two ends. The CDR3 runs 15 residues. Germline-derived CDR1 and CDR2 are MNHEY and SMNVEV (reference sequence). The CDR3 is CASTPRGNSNQPQHF. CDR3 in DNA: TGTGCCAGCACCCCAAGGGGGAATAGCAATCAGCCCCAGCATTTT.

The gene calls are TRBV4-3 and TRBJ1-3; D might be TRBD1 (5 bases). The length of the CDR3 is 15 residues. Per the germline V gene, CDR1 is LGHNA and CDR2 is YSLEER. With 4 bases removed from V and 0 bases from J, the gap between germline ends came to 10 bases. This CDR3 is CASSLLGPSGNTIYF. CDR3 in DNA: TGCGCCAGCAGCCTCCTGGGGCCCTCTGGAAACACCATATATTTT.

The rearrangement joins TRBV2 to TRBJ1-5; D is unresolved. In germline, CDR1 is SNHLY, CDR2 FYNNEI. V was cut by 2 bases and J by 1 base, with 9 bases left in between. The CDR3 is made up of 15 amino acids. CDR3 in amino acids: CASSESLRSNQPQHF. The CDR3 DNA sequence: TGTGCCAGCAGTGAAAGCCTCAGGAGCAATCAGCCCCAGCATTTT.

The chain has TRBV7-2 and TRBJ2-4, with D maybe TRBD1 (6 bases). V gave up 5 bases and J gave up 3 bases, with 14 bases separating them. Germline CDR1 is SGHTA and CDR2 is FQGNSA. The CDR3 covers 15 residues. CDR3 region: CASSRNRDGKNIQYF. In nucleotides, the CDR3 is TGTGCCAGCAGCCGTAACAGGGACGGCAAAAACATTCAGTACTTC. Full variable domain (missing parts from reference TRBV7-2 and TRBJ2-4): GAGVSQSPSNKVTEKGKDVELRCDPISGHTALYWYRQSLGQGLEFLIYFQGNSAPDKSGLPSDRFSAERTGGSVSTLTIQRTQQEDSAVYLCASSRNRDGKNIQYFGAGTRLSVL.

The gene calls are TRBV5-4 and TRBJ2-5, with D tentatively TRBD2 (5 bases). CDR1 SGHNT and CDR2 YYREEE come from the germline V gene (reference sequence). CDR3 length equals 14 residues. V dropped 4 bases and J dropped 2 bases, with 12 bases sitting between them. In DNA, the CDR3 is TGTGCCAGCAGCAAAGGACTGCAACAAGAGACCCAGTACTTC. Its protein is CASSKGLQQETQYF.

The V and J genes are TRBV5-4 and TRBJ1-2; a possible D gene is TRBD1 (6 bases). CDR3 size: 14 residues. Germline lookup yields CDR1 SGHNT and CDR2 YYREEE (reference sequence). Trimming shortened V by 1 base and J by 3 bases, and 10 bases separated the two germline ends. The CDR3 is CASSLQGIDYGYTF. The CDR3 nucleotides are TGTGCCAGCAGCTTGCAGGGGATCGACTATGGCTACACCTTC. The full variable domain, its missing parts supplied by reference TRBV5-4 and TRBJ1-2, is ETGVTQSPTHLIKTRGQQVTLRCSSQSGHNTVSWYQQALGQGPQFIFQYYREEENGRGNFPPRFSGLQFPNYSSELNVNALELDDSALYLCASSLQGIDYGYTFGSGTRLTVV.

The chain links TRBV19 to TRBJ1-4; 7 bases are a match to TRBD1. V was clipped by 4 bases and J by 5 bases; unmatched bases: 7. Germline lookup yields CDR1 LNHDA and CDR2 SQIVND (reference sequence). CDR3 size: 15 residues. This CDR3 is CASSTPRDRNEKLFF. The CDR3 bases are TGTGCCAGTAGTACACCCCGGGACAGAAATGAAAAACTGTTTTTT.